This TCR beta chain originates from a study of shared clonotypes between healthy human individuals. Germline V gene lookup returns CDR1 MNHEY and CDR2 SMNVEV (reference sequence). This CDR3 comprises 11 residues. The V gene lost 6 bases and the J gene lost 6 bases, with 6 bases spanning the gap. Study-level findings and limits: Since donors were few, the genetic and exposure-history diversity represented was limited. Approximately 4.9% of naive CD4 clonotypes were shared across several donors. Exclusively blood specimens were collected; tissue repertoires likely differ.

Note on this clone: As yet, its antigen is unknown. Other DNA sequences in this sample translate to the same CDR3.

Cells designated naive CD8 were CD45RO-negative and were positively selected for CCR7, with terminally differentiated effector memory CD45RA+ cells excluded. Assay used: immunoSEQ multiplex PCR; TCRdb lists only in-frame clones, some missing. The sample lists about 820,000 clones, around 93% occurring once. This sequence originates from a man in his thirties or forties in good health. Sequencing was performed on naive CD8+ T cells sorted from blood. This chain connects TRBV27 to TRBJ2-1; TRBD2 might be the D (6 bases). The CDR3 spells CASRGGNEQFF. The CDR3 bases are TGTGCCAGCAGGGGAGGCAATGAGCAGTTCTTC.